A selection of T cell receptor beta chains follows, all from one sample in a study of cytomegalovirus exposure and HLA in healthy donors. Method: immunoSEQ multiplex PCR; TCRdb's copy keeps in-frame clones and lacks some. The repertoire holds roughly 130,000 clones, with 79% as singletons. Source material: PBMCs. These TCRs come from a man younger than 35 in good health and CMV-seronegative. The CDR3 runs from the conserved cysteine through the conserved F or W. The D gene is left open where the match is weak. Some rows mark clone size as missing; the rest say once, few, many or name a class of expanded clone.

CASKTGEYGYTF TGTGCCAGCAAGACAGGGGAATATGGCTACACCTTC - TRBV28 TRBD1 TRBJ1-2
CASSHDRSQAFF TGTGCCAGCAGCCACGACAGGTCCCAGGCTTTCTTT - TRBV5-8 - TRBJ1-1
CASSIRQGAGEQYF TGTGCCAGTAGTATACGGCAGGGGGCAGGCGAGCAGTACTTC - TRBV19 TRBD1 TRBJ2-7
CATSRAQVGQGNQPQHF TGTGCCACCAGCAGAGCACAGGTGGGACAGGGCAATCAGCCCCAGCATTTT - TRBV15 TRBD1 TRBJ1-5
CASSEVGLASSEQFF TGTGCCAGCAGTGAAGTTGGACTAGCCTCTTCCGAGCAGTTCTTC - TRBV6-1 TRBD2 TRBJ2-1
CASSRGWGLAGSETQYF TGCGCCAGCAGCCGAGGGTGGGGACTAGCGGGATCAGAGACCCAGTACTTC - TRBV4-1 TRBD2 TRBJ2-5
CASSYSRGHTEAFF TGTGCCAGCAGTTACTCCAGGGGGCACACTGAAGCTTTCTTT - TRBV6-5 TRBD1 TRBJ1-1
CASSLGQSETQYF TGTGCCAGCAGCTTAGGACAGTCGGAGACCCAGTACTTC - TRBV7-2 - TRBJ2-5
CASLRDGGGEQYF TGTGCCAGCCTCCGGGACGGGGGAGGGGAGCAGTACTTC - TRBV2 TRBD2 TRBJ2-7
CASSQDWDTSYEQYF TGTGCCAGCAGCCAAGATTGGGACACCTCCTACGAGCAGTACTTC - TRBV4-2 - TRBJ2-7
CASSGAGTYNEQFF TGTGCCAGTAGTGGGGCGGGAACGTACAATGAGCAGTTCTTC - TRBV19 - TRBJ2-1
CAWNRRRARELFF TGTGCCTGGAATCGACGCAGGGCGAGGGAGCTGTTTTTT once TRBV30 - TRBJ2-2
CAILLDNYNEQFF TGTGCCATCCTTTTGGACAACTACAATGAGCAGTTCTTC - TRBV6-1 - TRBJ2-1
CASSKRRTVNTGELFF TGTGCCAGCAGCAAAAGGAGGACAGTAAACACCGGGGAGCTGTTTTTT - TRBV21-1 - TRBJ2-2
CASSLGLSSYEQYF TGTGCCAGCAGCTTGGGACTGAGCTCCTACGAGCAGTACTTC - TRBV5-6 - TRBJ2-7
CASSVSLAGGPVVNEQFF TGTGCCAGCAGCGTCTCGCTAGCGGGAGGGCCCGTAGTCAATGAGCAGTTCTTC - TRBV9 TRBD2 TRBJ2-1
CATSRDFGGGF TGTGCCACCAGCAGAGATTTTGGGGGCGGTTTC - TRBV15 - TRBJ1-2
CASSLNRAPMLNEQFF TGTGCCAGCAGCTTAAACAGGGCCCCGATGCTCAATGAGCAGTTCTTC - TRBV7-8 - TRBJ2-1
CASSSPGVDRGQAFF TGTGCCAGCAGTTCCCCGGGGGTGGACAGGGGGCAAGCTTTCTTT - TRBV28 TRBD1 TRBJ1-1
CASSLGVPNSPLHF TGTGCCAGCAGCTTGGGAGTTCCTAATTCACCCCTCCACTTT few TRBV5-6 - TRBJ1-6
CASLEGGPLDTQYF TGTGCCAGCCTCGAGGGGGGGCCTCTTGATACGCAGTATTTT - TRBV28 - TRBJ2-3
CASSPSGRVDNEQFF TGTGCCAGTAGTCCTAGCGGGAGGGTTGACAATGAGCAGTTCTTC - TRBV19 TRBD2 TRBJ2-1
CASSLLTDNTEAFF TGTGCCAGCAGTTTGCTGACAGATAACACTGAAGCTTTCTTT - TRBV28 - TRBJ1-1
CASSSSGLAGGSYEQYF TGTGCCAGCAGTTCCTCGGGACTAGCGGGTGGGTCCTACGAGCAGTACTTC - TRBV28 TRBD2 TRBJ2-7
CASSSGQGISMGETQYF TGTGCCAGTAGTAGCGGACAGGGTATTTCGATGGGAGAGACCCAGTACTTC few TRBV19 TRBD1 TRBJ2-5
CASSQDRIRANYGYTF TGCGCCAGCAGCCAAGATCGGATCAGGGCTAACTATGGCTACACCTTC few TRBV4-3 - TRBJ1-2
CAWRGDSSGGEQFF TGTGCCTGGAGAGGGGACTCCTCGGGGGGGGAGCAGTTCTTC - TRBV30 TRBD2 TRBJ2-1
CASSLAPRGTSGQETQYF TGCGCCAGCAGCTTGGCCCCTAGAGGGACTAGCGGACAAGAGACCCAGTACTTC - TRBV5-1 TRBD2 TRBJ2-5
CASSLNIQGWDYTF TGCGCCAGCAGCTTGAATATCCAGGGTTGGGACTACACCTTC - TRBV5-1 - TRBJ1-2
CARRTGFGEAFF TGTGCCAGAAGGACAGGGTTTGGTGAAGCTTTCTTT few TRBV2 TRBD1 TRBJ1-1
CASSEVQGAWDNEQFF TGTGCCAGCAGTGAAGTACAGGGGGCTTGGGACAATGAGCAGTTCTTC few TRBV2 TRBD1 TRBJ2-1
CASGKVAVGAFF TGTGCCAGCGGCAAAGTGGCGGTCGGGGCTTTCTTT - TRBV6-5 - TRBJ1-1
CASSQDPEGRLDEQFF TGCGCCAGCAGCCAAGATCCGGAGGGCCGTTTGGATGAGCAGTTCTTC - TRBV4-3 - TRBJ2-1
CAWSVPRDEQYF TGTGCCTGGAGTGTACCCAGGGACGAGCAGTACTTC - TRBV30 - TRBJ2-7
CASLQDLGSTEAFF TGTGCCAGCCTTCAAGACCTGGGGAGCACTGAAGCTTTCTTT - TRBV5-4 - TRBJ1-1
CASSVATTVKETQYF TGTGCCAGCAGCGTAGCTACGACAGTGAAAGAGACCCAGTACTTC - TRBV9 - TRBJ2-5
CASSDDTGAGNTIYF TGTGCCAGCAGTGACGACACAGGGGCTGGAAACACCATATATTTT few TRBV6-1 TRBD1 TRBJ1-3
CASSHALRETQYF TGTGCCAGCAGCCATGCTCTCCGGGAGACCCAGTACTTC - TRBV28 - TRBJ2-5
CASSETGTSVFDEQFF TGTGCCAGCAGTGAAACCGGGACTAGCGTTTTCGATGAGCAGTTCTTC - TRBV9 TRBD2 TRBJ2-1
CASSVDRGEVEQFF TGCGCCAGCAGCGTGGACAGGGGCGAGGTTGAGCAGTTCTTC - TRBV5-1 TRBD1 TRBJ2-1
CASSLRSLAGGNNEQFF TGTGCCAGCAGCCTGCGATCACTAGCGGGAGGGAACAATGAGCAGTTCTTC - TRBV14 TRBD2 TRBJ2-1
CGGSGRAVDTQYF TGTGGAGGTAGCGGGAGGGCCGTAGATACGCAGTATTTT - TRBV7-9 TRBD2 TRBJ2-3